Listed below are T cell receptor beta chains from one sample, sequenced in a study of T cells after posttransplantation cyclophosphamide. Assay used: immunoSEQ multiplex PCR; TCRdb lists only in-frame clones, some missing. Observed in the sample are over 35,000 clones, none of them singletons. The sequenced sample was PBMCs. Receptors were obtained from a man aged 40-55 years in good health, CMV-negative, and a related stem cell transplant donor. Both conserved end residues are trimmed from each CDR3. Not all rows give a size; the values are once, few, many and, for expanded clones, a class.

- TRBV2 ASTPWGQGARTQY
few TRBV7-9 ASSPQTSLVSDTQY
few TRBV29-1 SEMWSQRQETQY
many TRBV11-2 ASSFGQGVEKLF
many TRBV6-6 ASSDRTANTGELF
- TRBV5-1 ASSGGSGRADTQY
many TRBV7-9 ASNRGMNTEAF
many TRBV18 ASSPPGDRHNSPLH
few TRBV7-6 ASKELMNTEAF
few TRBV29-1 SVDYRPTSTDTQY
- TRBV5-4 ASSPQSSGQETQY
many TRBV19 ASSAGRDTGELF
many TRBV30 AWSGLSGRSTEAF
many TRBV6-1 ASSEAQASGGRETQY
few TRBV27 ASTKGDPRTDTQY
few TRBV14 ASTTYGQSEAF
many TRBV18 ASSTDKDTEAF
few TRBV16 ASSKNTQRGTDTQY
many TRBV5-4 ASSLEGSGGETQY
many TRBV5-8 ASLTGTGVTDTQY
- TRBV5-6 ASSFFAGGYRGEQF
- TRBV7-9 ASSLALSGKGNTIY
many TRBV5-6 ASSLQNQPQH
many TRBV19 ASTHRDLQPQH
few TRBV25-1 ASSEGGEETQY
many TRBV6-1 ASRGTGVAPLH
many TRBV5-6 ATQGVFGGELF
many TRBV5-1 ASSLESSYNEQF
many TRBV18 ASSPGQGNTEAF
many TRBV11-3 ASSPRQGEGEQF
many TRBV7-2 ASSRAVGELF
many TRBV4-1 ASSPTGQGTYEQY
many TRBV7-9 ASSLGGLQETQY
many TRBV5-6 ASIMAGELPYT
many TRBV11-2 ASSLLVNTEAF
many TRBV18 ASSPPTGTGFEKLF
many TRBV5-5 ASSPTGAGLTDTQY
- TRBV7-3 ASSAGEQETQY
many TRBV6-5 ASSSGTGNWPQH
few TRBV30 AWSRGNYGYT
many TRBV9 ASSQIAGGSYNEQF
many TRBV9 ASSPRDRGAGYT
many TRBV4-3 ASSQDLAGSGNTIY
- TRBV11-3 ASSPGLAGAQETQY
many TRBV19 ASSIQGPTNEQF
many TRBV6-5 ASSRDRLGQGPQH
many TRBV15 ATSRVQYNEQF
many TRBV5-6 ASSLLAGTSQGNVLT
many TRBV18 ASSPVPSTNYGYT